The 18 T cell receptor beta chains reported below all come from one sample, sequenced in a study of shared clonotypes between healthy human individuals. CD8 cells regarded as naive lacked CD45RO, were positively chosen for CCR7, and omitted terminally differentiated effector memory CD45RA+ cells. Sequencing used immunoSEQ multiplex PCR; TCRdb keeps in-frame clones, though not all of them. The repertoire holds around 560,000 clones, with roughly 96% as singletons. The sequenced sample was naive CD8+ T cells sorted from blood. The receptors shown here come from a woman under 40 in good health.

The rearrangement joins TRBV7-6 to TRBJ2-7; D remains unclear. The CDR3 consists of 15 residues. CDR1 and CDR2 from the germline V gene are SGHVS and FNYEAQ. Trimming pared 0 bases from V and 7 bases from J, leaving 16 bases between. The CDR3 sequence is CASSLAIATLGEQYF. CDR3 sequence (DNA): TGTGCCAGCAGCTTAGCGATAGCCACCCTTGGAGAGCAGTACTTC.

This clone came up a few times. V usage is TRBV2 and J usage is TRBJ1-1; 7 positions match TRBD1. The V segment lost 6 bases and the J segment 4 bases; nucleotides outside the gene matches: 5. CDR3 length equals 13 residues. Germline lookup yields CDR1 SNHLY and CDR2 FYNNEI. CDR3 residues: CASRESGGTEAFF. The CDR3 DNA reads TGTGCCAGCAGGGAGTCAGGGGGCACTGAAGCTTTCTTT.

The chain has TRBV7-8 and TRBJ2-5; D might be TRBD1 (6 bases). The J call may be faulty, since TRBJ2-7 better matches the DNA end. This CDR3 region has 14 residues. In germline, CDR1 is SGHVS, CDR2 FQNEAQ. The CDR3 coding sequence is TGTGCCAGCAGCTTGCCAGGGGCGGCCTACGAGCAGTACTTC. Translating gives CASSLPGAAYEQYF.

This chain joins TRBV7-9 and TRBJ1-2; weak D call: TRBD1 (5 bases). Trimming cost V 4 bases and J 8 bases, with 14 bases left between them. This CDR3 spans 13 amino acids. Germline CDR1 reads SEHNR; CDR2 reads FQNEAQ (reference sequence). The CDR3 coding sequence is TGTGCCAGCAGCTCCGGGACCGGAGAGGGCTACACCTTC. Its translation is CASSSGTGEGYTF.

The chain combines TRBV9 with TRBJ2-3, with TRBD1 matching over 8 bases. CDR3 size: 16 residues. CDR1 is SGDLS and CDR2 is YYNGEE in the germline V gene. The J segment lost 2 bases and the V segment lost 4 bases, leaving 9 bases of the junction unmatched. Here the CDR3 reads CASSLSGQGNTDTQYF. CDR3 nucleotides: TGTGCCAGCAGCTTAAGCGGACAGGGCAACACAGATACGCAGTATTTT.

The chain has TRBV25-1 and TRBJ1-1; weak D call: TRBD1 (5 bases). Deletions cut 4 bases from V and 6 bases from J, with 12 bases between. The length of the CDR3 is 13 residues. Germline V gene lookup returns CDR1 MGHDK and CDR2 SYGVNS. CDR3 residues: CASSGREAAEAFF. In nucleotides, the CDR3 is TGTGCCAGCAGTGGCAGGGAGGCCGCTGAAGCTTTCTTT.

The V call is TRBV9, the J call TRBJ2-3; possible D gene TRBD2, 6 bases. The CDR3 spans 16 residues. Trimming pared 0 bases from V and 10 bases from J, leaving 21 bases between. From germline, CDR1 is SGDLS and CDR2 YYNGEE. The CDR3 nucleotides are TGTGCCAGCAGCGTAGAGTCGGGAGTCAAATTTGTTGCGCAGTATTTT. Residues: CASSVESGVKFVAQYF.

The V call is TRBV4-1, the J call TRBJ2-7, with 8 bases identical to TRBD1. Germline assignment: CDR1 MGHRA and CDR2 YSYEKL. The CDR3 extends over 15 amino acids. V lost 4 bases, J lost 7 bases, and 12 bases stayed unmatched. The CDR3 protein is CASSPRGQGLIEQYF. The CDR3 DNA is TGCGCCAGCAGCCCACGAGGACAGGGTCTTATTGAGCAGTACTTC.

This clone has only one observation. The V call is TRBV15, the J call TRBJ2-7; the D gene is possibly TRBD2 (6 bases). Trimming took off 2 bases at V and 0 bases at J, with 14 bases between the two ends. CDR3 length: 16 residues. The germline gives CDR1 LNHNV, CDR2 YYDKDF (reference sequence). The CDR3 nucleotides are TGTGCCACCAGCAGAAGTCAGACTAGTGACTCCTACGAGCAGTACTTC. Translating gives CATSRSQTSDSYEQYF.

In its sample, this clone was seen once. The chain joins TRBV28 to TRBJ2-1; 7 nucleotides match TRBD2. The CDR3 sequence is 14 residues long. Germline trimming cut 6 bases from V and 8 bases from J; bases unmatched to any gene: 10. The germline V gene encodes CDR1 MDHEN and CDR2 SYDVKM. CDR3 protein: CASSLTAGVDEQFF. In DNA, the CDR3 is TGTGCCAGCAGCCTGACCGCGGGGGTGGATGAGCAGTTCTTC.

The V call is TRBV5-6, the J call TRBJ2-5; D call uncertain. The CDR3 loop spans 13 amino acids. Germline V gene data show CDR1 as SGHDT and CDR2 as YYEEEE. Trimming took off 3 bases at V and 1 base at J, with 7 bases between the two ends. CDR3 nucleotide sequence: TGTGCCAGCAGCTCGGATATCCAAGAGACCCAGTACTTC. It yields the protein CASSSDIQETQYF. Full variable domain (remainder filled in from reference TRBV5-6 and TRBJ2-5): DAGVTQSPTHLIKTRGQQVTLRCSPKSGHDTVSWYQQALGQGPQFIFQYYEEEERQRGNFPDRFSGHQFPNYSSELNVNALLLGDSALYLCASSSDIQETQYFGPGTRLLVL.

The V call is TRBV6-6, the J call TRBJ2-7; tentatively, D is TRBD2 (6 bases). Trimming shortened V by 6 bases and J by 2 bases, and 14 bases separated the two germline ends. CDR1 and CDR2 (germline): MNHNY, SVGAGI (reference sequence). This CDR3 contains 14 residues. The CDR3 DNA reads as TGTGCCAGCAGCCTACGGGAGCATACCTACGAGCAGTACTTC. It yields the protein CASSLREHTYEQYF.

The genes are TRBV27 and TRBJ2-7; D possibly matches TRBD1 or TRBD2 (6 bases each). Trimming left V 9 bases short and J 3 bases short, with 21 bases between. The length of the CDR3 is 15 residues. Germline V gene lookup returns CDR1 MNHEY and CDR2 SMNVEV (reference sequence). CDR3 nucleotide sequence: TGTGCCAGTCGCCCGGTGGGGGGCCTCGGCTACGAGCAGTACTTC. Its protein is CASRPVGGLGYEQYF.

The V call is TRBV27, the J call TRBJ2-5, with D possibly TRBD1 on 6 matching bases. The ends were cut back, 2 bases at V and 1 base at J, with 11 bases in the middle. The CDR3 has 15 amino acids. Per the germline V gene, CDR1 is MNHEY and CDR2 is SMNVEV (reference sequence). The chain's CDR3 is CASSLGTDSQETQYF. The CDR3 bases are TGTGCCAGCAGTTTAGGAACGGACAGCCAAGAGACCCAGTACTTC.

The chain uses TRBV4-2 and TRBJ2-2, with TRBD2 matching over 8 bases. The CDR3 has 18 residues. Germline trimming cut 1 base from V and 0 bases from J; bases unmatched to any gene: 7. Per germline, CDR1 LGHNA and CDR2 YNFKEQ. CDR3 nucleotide sequence: TGTGCCAGCAGCCAAGCCTCTAGCGGGTTAACGAACACCGGGGAGCTGTTTTTT. This encodes CASSQASSGLTNTGELFF.

The J gene is TRBJ2-3, the V gene TRBV28; D unresolved. CDR3 length: 14 amino acids. The V and J ends lost 5 bases and 6 bases respectively, with 15 bases between them. Germline assignment: CDR1 MDHEN and CDR2 SYDVKM. CDR3 loop: CASSPGGVWDTQYF. In nucleotides, the CDR3 is TGTGCCAGCAGTCCCGGTGGGGTTTGGGATACGCAGTATTTT.

The J gene is TRBJ2-1, the V gene TRBV9; 11 bases align to TRBD2. CDR1 is SGDLS, CDR2 YYNGEE, per germline. The CDR3 covers 17 residues. J was trimmed by 5 bases and V by 0 bases; bases with no gene match: 7. This CDR3 is CASSVEGGTSGDNEQFF. CDR3 nucleotide sequence: TGTGCCAGCAGCGTAGAGGGGGGGACTAGCGGAGACAATGAGCAGTTCTTC. Looking up the rest from reference TRBV9 and TRBJ2-1 gives the full variable domain: DSGVTQTPKHLITATGQRVTLRCSPRSGDLSVYWYQQSLDQGLQFLIQYYNGEERAKGNILERFSAQQFPDLHSELNLSSLELGDSALYFCASSVEGGTSGDNEQFFGPGTRLTVL.

Remarks on this clone: The same CDR3 also results from other DNA sequences found in this sample. This chain links TRBV5-4 with TRBJ1-1; D remains ambiguous. The CDR3 extends over 11 amino acids. Germline loops: CDR1 SGHNT, CDR2 YYREEE (reference sequence). V gave up 3 bases and J gave up 6 bases, with 6 bases separating them. The CDR3 DNA reads as TGTGCCAGCAGCTCTGTATCTGAAGCTTTCTTT. Encoded protein: CASSSVSEAFF.